These T cell receptor beta chains were read from a single sample in a study of T cell responses to AZD1222 COVID-19 vaccine. Profiling relied on immunoSEQ multiplex PCR, and the TCRdb table lists in-frame clones only, not all of them. The sample lists 110,000 to 150,000 clones, 89% occurring once. Here the sequenced sample was peripheral blood, taken on day 0 of AZD1222 vaccination. These receptors came from an adult in good health. The CDR3 runs from the conserved cysteine through the conserved F or W. The D gene is left open where the match is weak. Not every row has a clone size; where given, it reads once, few, many or a size class.

D: TRBD1
V: TRBV19
size: -
J: TRBJ1-5
DNA: TGTGCCAGTGCTTTGGACAGGGGTAATCAGCCCCAGCATTTT
CDR3: CASALDRGNQPQHF

D: -
V: TRBV7-9
size: -
J: TRBJ1-2
DNA: TGTGCCAGCAGCTTTCATAAGGGGAGCGCAGCCGGCTACACCTTC
CDR3: CASSFHKGSAAGYTF

D: -
V: TRBV3-1/TRBV3-2
size: -
J: TRBJ2-7
DNA: TGTGCCAGCAGTGGCTACGAGCAGTACTTC
CDR3: CASSGYEQYF

D: -
V: TRBV18
size: -
J: TRBJ1-2
DNA: TGTGCCAGCTCACCACCTCAGGGCAGAGCTAACTATGGCTACACCTTC
CDR3: CASSPPQGRANYGYTF

D: -
V: TRBV7-2
size: -
J: TRBJ1-2
DNA: TGTGCCAGCAGCTTAGGTATCTATGGCTACACCTTC
CDR3: CASSLGIYGYTF

D: -
V: TRBV5-4
size: -
J: TRBJ1-1
DNA: TGTGCCAGCAGCTTGTCCAGGGCCCCTGAAGCTTTCTTT
CDR3: CASSLSRAPEAFF

D: -
V: TRBV10-2
size: few
J: TRBJ2-7
DNA: TGCGCCAGCAGTGAGTCGGGGGGTCGGAACTACGAGCAGTACTTC
CDR3: CASSESGGRNYEQYF

D: -
V: TRBV11-1
size: -
J: TRBJ2-7
DNA: TGTGCCAGCAGCTTGGAAGTGGGCCCCTACGAGCAGTACTTC
CDR3: CASSLEVGPYEQYF

D: TRBD2
V: TRBV7-9
size: -
J: TRBJ2-7
DNA: TGTGCCAGCAGCTCTAGGAGGACTAGCGGGAGACCAGCATCCTACGAGCAGTACTTC
CDR3: CASSSRRTSGRPASYEQYF

D: -
V: TRBV2
size: -
J: TRBJ1-5
DNA: TGTGCCAACTCGGACGGGAGGGGTCAGCCCCAGCATTTT
CDR3: CANSDGRGQPQHF

D: -
V: TRBV7-6
size: -
J: TRBJ2-5
DNA: TGTGCCAGCAGCTTGGGGGTGGGAGGAGGTCAAGAGACCCAGTACTTC
CDR3: CASSLGVGGGQETQYF

D: -
V: TRBV3-1/TRBV3-2
size: -
J: TRBJ1-2
DNA: TGTGCCAGCAGCCAAGACTACGTAAAGGACTATGGCTACACCTTC
CDR3: CASSQDYVKDYGYTF

D: TRBD1
V: TRBV27
size: -
J: TRBJ1-5
DNA: TGTGCCAGCAGTTTGACAGGGGACCAGCCCCAGCATTTT
CDR3: CASSLTGDQPQHF

D: -
V: TRBV18
size: -
J: TRBJ2-5
DNA: TGTGCCAGCTCACCATATACAAGAGAGACCCAGTACTTC
CDR3: CASSPYTRETQYF

D: -
V: TRBV7-9
size: -
J: TRBJ1-4
DNA: TGTGCCAGCAGCCTACCCTCAGGGACACCTAATGAAAAACTGTTTTTT
CDR3: CASSLPSGTPNEKLFF

D: -
V: TRBV28
size: -
J: TRBJ1-1
DNA: TGTGCCAGCAAACGGGGTTGGACTGAAGCTTTCTTT
CDR3: CASKRGWTEAFF

D: TRBD1
V: TRBV10-2
size: once
J: TRBJ1-2
DNA: TGCGCCAGCAGTGAATTTGACAGGGGAGGGTACACCTTC
CDR3: CASSEFDRGGYTF

D: -
V: TRBV2
size: -
J: TRBJ1-2
DNA: TGTGCCAGCAGTGAACCGACAGCGACCTATGGCTACACCTTC
CDR3: CASSEPTATYGYTF